Listed here are 5 T cell receptor beta chains from one sample, sequenced in a study of blood T cell repertoires in COVID-19 (dated by TCRdb to between 2020 and 2021). The library was generated by the immunoSEQ multiplex PCR assay. TCRdb's version of the immuneACCESS table is confined to in-frame rearrangements and falls short of the full clone set. An unresolved V gene accounts for under half of the shortfall where checked; the remainder is of unknown origin. The sample profile shows hundreds of thousands of clones; 65% to 90% of them were found once. The ten largest clones add up to less than 7.5% of the sample. The sample was peripheral blood. All receptors come from a woman aged 45-65 years with acute or convalescent COVID-19.

The V and J genes are TRBV19 and TRBJ1-1, with D maybe TRBD1 (5 bases). CDR1 is LNHDA and CDR2 is SQIVND in the germline V gene (reference sequence). The V and J ends lost 7 bases and 5 bases respectively, with 17 bases between them. CDR3 length: 14 residues. The CDR3 reads CASISRAGGTEAFF. CDR3 bases: TGTGCCAGTATCTCCCGGGCCGGGGGGACTGAAGCTTTCTTT.

V is TRBV5-6 and J is TRBJ1-5; D unclear. Trimming removed 3 bases from V and 6 bases from J, with 13 bases in between. Germline lookup yields CDR1 SGHDT and CDR2 YYEEEE. The CDR3 runs 14 residues. The CDR3 bases are TGTGCCAGCAGCTCAGGACTGAAGGGTCAGCCCCAGCATTTT. Translation gives CASSSGLKGQPQHF.

Only one count was recorded for this clone. V gene TRBV7-9 combines with J gene TRBJ2-7; D perhaps matches TRBD2 (6 bases). Trimming removed 5 bases at V and 0 bases at J, with 14 bases between. This CDR3 is built from 15 residues. Germline V lookup: CDR1 SEHNR, CDR2 FQNEAQ (reference sequence). The CDR3 region has the DNA TGTGCCAGCAGCCAAAGGCTGGAGGGCTCCTACGAGCAGTACTTC. Its protein is CASSQRLEGSYEQYF.

This clone was seen just once. This chain connects TRBV28 to TRBJ1-1, with unresolved D. The V end was cut by 10 bases, the J end by 0 bases, with 12 bases between. The CDR3 consists of 13 residues. Germline loops: CDR1 MDHEN, CDR2 SYDVKM. The CDR3 DNA sequence: TGTGCCACAATCGTACAGTTGAACACTGAAGCTTTCTTT. It specifies CATIVQLNTEAFF.

V and J are TRBV9 and TRBJ2-2; 7 bases line up with TRBD1. The V gene end was trimmed by 0 bases and the J gene end by 3 bases; junction bases not matched to a gene: 5. Germline lookup yields CDR1 SGDLS and CDR2 YYNGEE. This CDR3 comprises 16 residues. The DNA of the CDR3 is TGTGCCAGCAGCGTAGGAGGGGGCTTCGACACCGGGGAGCTGTTTTTT. It yields the protein CASSVGGGFDTGELFF.